This T cell receptor (beta chain) came from a study of OX40 agonist ivuxolimab in advanced cancers. The CDR3 contains 15 residues. The J segment lost 2 bases and the V segment lost 0 bases, leaving 1 base of the junction unmatched. CDR1 and CDR2 (germline): SNHLY, FYNNEI. The assay was immunoSEQ multiplex PCR, and TCRdb's table has in-frame clones only and misses some. The sample records about 38,000 clones, about 80% being singletons. This TCR was sampled from an adult with an advanced solid tumor such as melanoma, head and neck, liver or kidney cancer. Sequences were derived from CD4+ or CD8+ T cells sorted from blood, sampled in a trial of the OX40 agonist ivuxolimab. The chain couples TRBV2 to TRBJ2-3; TRBD1 matches at 8 bases. Written as DNA, the CDR3 is TGTGCCAGCAGTGAAGCGGGACAGGTCACAGATACGCAGTATTTT. As protein: CASSEAGQVTDTQYF.